This entry concerns a single T cell receptor (beta chain). The antigen is not known. The data stem from a study of cytomegalovirus exposure and HLA in healthy donors. The PCR contained 60 Vbeta and 13 Jbeta primers. The table came from immunoSEQ multiplex PCR; TCRdb's copy has only in-frame clones and leaves some out. Among about 150,000 clones listed, about three quarters were seen once. Broader study findings: Donors were assumed by presence/absence analyses to have roughly uniform sequencing depth. Based on reports, TCR beta sequences accurately predicted HLA-A and HLA-B alleles for most subjects.

From germline, CDR1 is SNHLY and CDR2 FYNNEI. This CDR3 has 12 residues. With 6 bases removed from V and 3 bases from J, the gap between germline ends came to 8 bases. V usage is TRBV2 and J usage is TRBJ1-2; D unclear. Sequences were obtained from PBMCs. The receptor's source is a woman aged 25-40 years in good health and CMV-seronegative. The DNA of the CDR3 is TGTGCCAGCAGACTTACGGACTATGGCTACACCTTC. It is translated as CASRLTDYGYTF. Complete variable domain (other parts from reference TRBV2 and TRBJ1-2): EPEVTQTPSHQVTQMGQEVILRCVPISNHLYFYWYRQILGQKVEFLVSFYNNEISEKSEIFDDQFSVERPDGSNFTLKIRSTKLEDSAMYFCASRLTDYGYTFGSGTRLTVV.